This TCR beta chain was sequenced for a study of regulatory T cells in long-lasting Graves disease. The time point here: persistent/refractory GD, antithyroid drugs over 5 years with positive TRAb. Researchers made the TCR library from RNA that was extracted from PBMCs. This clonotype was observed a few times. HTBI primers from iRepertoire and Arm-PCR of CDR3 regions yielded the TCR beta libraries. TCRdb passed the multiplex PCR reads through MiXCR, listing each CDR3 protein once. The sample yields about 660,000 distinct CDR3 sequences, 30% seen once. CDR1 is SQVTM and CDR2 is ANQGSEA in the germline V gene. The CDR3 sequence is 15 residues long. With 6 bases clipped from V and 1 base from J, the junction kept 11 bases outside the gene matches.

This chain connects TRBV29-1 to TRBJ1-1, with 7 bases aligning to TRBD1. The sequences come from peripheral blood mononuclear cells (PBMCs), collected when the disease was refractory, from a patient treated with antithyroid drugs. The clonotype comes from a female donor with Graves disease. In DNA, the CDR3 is TGCAGCGTCCTGATACAGGGGTTTGAGAACACTGAAGCTTTCTTT. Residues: CSVLIQGFENTEAFF.